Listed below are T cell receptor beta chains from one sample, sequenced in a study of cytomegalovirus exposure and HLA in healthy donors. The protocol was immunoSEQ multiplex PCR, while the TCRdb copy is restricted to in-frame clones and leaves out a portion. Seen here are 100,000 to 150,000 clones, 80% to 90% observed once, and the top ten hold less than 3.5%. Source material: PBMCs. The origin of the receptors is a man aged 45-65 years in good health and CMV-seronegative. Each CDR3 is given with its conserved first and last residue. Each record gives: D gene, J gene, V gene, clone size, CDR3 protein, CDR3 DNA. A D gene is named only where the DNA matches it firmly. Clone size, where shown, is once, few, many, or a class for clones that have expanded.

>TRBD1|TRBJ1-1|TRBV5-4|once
CASSTAGQGMNTEAFF
TGTGCCAGCAGCACGGCAGGACAGGGAATGAACACTGAAGCTTTCTTT
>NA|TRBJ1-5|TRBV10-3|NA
CAIRQGNNQPQHF
TGTGCCATCAGACAGGGAAACAATCAGCCCCAGCATTTT
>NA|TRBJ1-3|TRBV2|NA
CASSAEFGGLTIYF
TGTGCCAGCAGTGCTGAATTCGGCGGACTCACCATATATTTT
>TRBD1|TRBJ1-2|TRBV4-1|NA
CASSQDRTGVNYGYTF
TGCGCCAGCAGCCAAGATAGGACAGGCGTTAACTATGGCTACACCTTC
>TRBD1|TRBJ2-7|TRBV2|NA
CASTDPTDRVDEQYF
TGTGCCAGCACCGACCCTACTGACAGGGTAGACGAGCAGTACTTC
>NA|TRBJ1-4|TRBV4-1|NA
CASSPPSGKKLFF
TGCGCCAGCAGCCCGCCGTCGGGGAAAAAACTGTTTTTT
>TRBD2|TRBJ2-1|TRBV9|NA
CASSVGGLAGEQFF
TGTGCCAGCAGCGTAGGAGGCCTAGCGGGCGAGCAGTTCTTC
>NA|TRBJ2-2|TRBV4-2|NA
CASSQVSTGRNTGELFF
TGTGCCAGCAGCCAAGTTAGTACAGGCCGGAACACCGGGGAGCTGTTTTTT
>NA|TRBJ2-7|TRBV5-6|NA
CASSLGQLSYEQYF
TGTGCCAGCAGCTTGGGACAGTTAAGCTACGAGCAGTACTTC
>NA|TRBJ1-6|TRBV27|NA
CASSFLGTGSPLHF
TGTGCCAGCAGTTTTCTGGGAACGGGGTCACCCCTCCACTTT
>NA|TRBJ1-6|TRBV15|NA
CATSRVNSPLHF
TGTGCCACTAGCAGAGTAAATTCACCCCTCCACTTT
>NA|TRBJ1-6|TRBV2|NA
CASRQSYNSPLHF
TGTGCCAGCAGACAGAGCTATAATTCACCCCTCCACTTT
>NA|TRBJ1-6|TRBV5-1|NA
CASSLGPGVRDSPLHF
TGCGCCAGCAGCTTGGGGCCGGGGGTCAGGGATTCACCCCTCCACTTT
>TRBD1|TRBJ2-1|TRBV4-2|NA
CASSQEGQGLYNEQFF
TGTGCCAGCAGCCAAGAGGGACAGGGTCTCTACAATGAGCAGTTCTTC
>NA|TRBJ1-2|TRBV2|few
CALSRQGYTF
TGTGCACTCAGCCGACAGGGCTACACCTTC
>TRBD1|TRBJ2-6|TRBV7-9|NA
CASTSTGAGANVLTF
TGTGCCAGCACATCGACAGGGGCTGGGGCCAACGTCCTGACTTTC
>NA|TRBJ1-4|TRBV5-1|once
CASSFLGGNEKLFF
TGCGCCAGCAGCTTTTTGGGGGGTAATGAAAAACTGTTTTTT
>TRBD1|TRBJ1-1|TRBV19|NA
CASSASDRGYTEAFF
TGTGCCAGTAGTGCGTCGGACAGGGGGTACACTGAAGCTTTCTTT